The 4 T cell receptor beta chains listed next were all sequenced from one sample in a study of vaccination and CD4 T cells after COVID-19. Treatment indicated: roughly nine-day PBMC culture with coronavirus spike peptide pools or control peptides (ViraFEST assay). From the unexposed donor, CD4+ T cells were collected ahead of the COVID-19 pandemic (2011-2018). Oncomine TCR Beta short-read sequencing was applied to DNA from cultured CD4+ T cells. TCRdb reprocessed the PCR reads via MiXCR and lists one record per CDR3 protein. The sample records about 5,400 distinct CDR3 sequences, about 64% being singletons. Antigen specificity for these receptors is unknown. Sequenced input: CD4+ T cells from blood, cultured in vitro. The receptor source for this set is a human donor in good health.

The rearrangement joins TRBV7-9 to TRBJ2-2, with D perhaps matching TRBD1 (5 bases). V lost 2 bases, J lost 1 base, and 11 bases lay in between. The CDR3 is 16 amino acids. The germline V gene has CDR1 SEHNR and CDR2 FQNEAQ (reference sequence). This CDR3 reads CASSLQRQLNTGELFF. As DNA, the CDR3 is TGTGCCAGCAGCTTACAGAGACAGTTGAACACCGGGGAGCTGTTTTTT.

The chain couples TRBV6-1 to TRBJ1-1, with a possible D match to TRBD1 (5 bases). CDR1 and CDR2 from the germline V gene are MNHNS and SASEGT. The CDR3 covers 13 residues. With 11 bases removed from V and 4 bases from J, the gap between germline ends came to 17 bases. CDR3 sequence (DNA): TGTGCCGCCATTCGGGGCGAGAGCACTGAAGCTTTCTTT. Translation gives CAAIRGESTEAFF.

This clonotype was counted a few times. The chain couples TRBV10-3 to TRBJ1-5; D perhaps matches TRBD1 (5 bases). This CDR3 comprises 15 residues. Trimming took 3 bases from V and 0 from J, leaving 9 bases between them. The germline gives CDR1 ENHRY, CDR2 SYGVKD. The CDR3 sequence: CAISDRDTSNQPQHF. The DNA of the CDR3 is TGTGCCATCAGTGACAGGGATACTAGCAATCAGCCCCAGCATTTT.

This clonotype was seen only a few times. The junction departs from germline at one end; a sequencing error may be responsible. This chain's CDR3 is CASSLGPVPANTGELFF. The CDR3 DNA follows: TGTGCCAGCAGTTTAGGCCCAGTACCTGCGAACACCGGGGAGCTGTTTTTT. The chain carries TRBV7-2 and TRBJ2-2; D gene uncertain. From germline, CDR1 is SGHTA and CDR2 FQGNSA. This CDR3 is 17 amino acids long.